Described below is a single TCR beta chain sequence and its context. This clonotype has at least ten counts. Its target antigen remains unknown. There are no base qualities to consult, and no much larger clone falls within one base. Library generation was performed with 5' RACE. The reads were generated on a NextSeq 500. In the TCR library protocol, unique molecular identifiers were attached to individual cDNA molecules to correct for PCR bias and sequencing error. Both TCR alpha and beta chains were sequenced, and tight co-correlation was observed between alpha and beta sequence abundances in each sample. Per the authors' processing: Decombinator V4 was used to annotate the V gene, J gene and CDR3 of the TCR sequences. Expanded TCRs were defined as changing significantly between any two time points under a Poisson model with p below 0.0001. TCR abundances were normalised to the total number of TCRs sequenced in each sample and reported as counts per million. TRAV1-2 paired with TRAJ12, TRAJ20 or TRAJ33 defined MAIT TCRs, while TRAV10 paired with TRAJ18 defined iNKT TCRs. A search of VDJdb, accessed on 1 November 2021, was run for TCRs annotated to CMV, EBV and SARS-CoV-2, with TCRs annotated for multiple antigens excluded. The raw public reads went through TCRdb reprocessing: fastp at Q25, MiXCR clone calling, in-frame beta chains kept. Rows with a matching CDR3 protein are joined into one entry that keeps the most common DNA and genes. For this entry, the V and J calls and clone size follow TCRdb and not the study's own pipeline. In all, the sample holds under 45,000 distinct CDR3 sequences, and 11% of those were seen once. About 9.9% of the sample comes from the top ten.

The study was a case-control design nested within a healthcare worker cohort in London, UK, with weekly nasopharyngeal swab PCR tests and blood sampling. Healthcare workers were enrolled in the week of the UK lockdown, from 23 to 31 March 2020, and were followed every week for up to roughly 15 weeks. This sample was taken from a study of early T cells in non-severe SARS-CoV-2 infection (dated by TCRdb to the early 2020s). About the full investigation: Bulk RNA from unsorted whole blood was used for TCR sequencing, so alpha and beta chains could not be paired. The full study reports these points: VDJdb matching was skewed toward anti-spike CD8 responses and likely underestimated virus-specific expansions, missing private and CD4 specificities.

The CDR3 covers 15 residues, taking in both the cysteine and the phenylalanine. Only CDR3 DNA is held: 45 bases, read in frame from base 1. From a lookup of the germline V gene, CDR1 and CDR2 are MNHNS and SASEGT. Trimmed from V: 6 bases; trimmed from J: 10 bases; junction bases lacking a gene match: 10. The sequence is built from TRBV6-1 and TRBJ1-6, with 9 central nucleotides matching TRBD1. The clonotype comes from an adult who was a healthcare worker with PCR-confirmed SARS-CoV-2 infection or an uninfected control (not recorded which). The sequenced material came from whole blood. The sequenced DNA: TGTGCCAGCAGCGACGGGACAGGGTCAGGGTCACCCCTCCACTTT. This translates into CASSDGTGSGSPLHF.